This T cell receptor (beta chain) stems from a study of cytomegalovirus exposure and HLA in healthy donors. Study-wide points: Investigators reported under 200 TCR beta chains as tied to cytomegalovirus.

Germline CDR1 and CDR2: LGHNA and YSLEER. The CDR3 consists of 15 residues. The V gene end was trimmed by 1 base and the J gene end by 3 bases; junction bases not matched to a gene: 5. Use of 60 Vbeta and 13 Jbeta primers characterized the PCR. Here immunoSEQ multiplex PCR was the method, and the copy in TCRdb shows in-frame clones only, minus some. The repertoire includes 150,000 to 200,000 clones, 80% to 90% of them detected once, and about 7.7% sits in the top ten. This clone turned up a few times. As yet, its antigen is unknown. Material: PBMCs. The J gene is TRBJ1-1, the V gene TRBV4-3; 7 nucleotides agree with TRBD1. This sequence originates from a woman aged 25-40 years in good health and CMV-seropositive. Written as DNA, the CDR3 is TGCGCCAGCAGCCAAGCGCCGACAGGGCACACTGAAGCTTTCTTT. Encoded protein: CASSQAPTGHTEAFF.